This TCR beta chain was captured by sequencing in a study of cytotoxic CD8 clonotypes in ibrutinib-treated CLL. At the level of the study: Among the patients, around 10 presented as relapsed/refractory and over 14 as treatment-naive; 17 showed unmutated IGHV. Overall study findings and caveats: Clonality, elevated at ibrutinib response, dropped back toward baseline at progression.

Germline loops: CDR1 KGHSH, CDR2 LQKENI. There are 14 residues in the CDR3. Trimming took off 8 bases at V and 5 bases at J, with 19 bases between the two ends. TCRdb keeps only in-frame clones here, not all; method: immunoSEQ multiplex PCR. Here the sample spans about 200,000 clones, 75% to 80% being singletons. About this clone itself: The antigen is unknown.

Cryopreserved PBMCs yielded around 2 micrograms of genomic DNA for TCR beta libraries. This specimen consisted of PBMCs, obtained after 12 months of ibrutinib treatment. The V and J genes are TRBV18 and TRBJ2-7, with no clear D. The sequence derives from a human donor with chronic lymphocytic leukemia. The CDR3 DNA follows: TGTGCCAGCCACTCTCTAGAGAAAGTCCACGAGCAGTACTTC. As protein: CASHSLEKVHEQYF.